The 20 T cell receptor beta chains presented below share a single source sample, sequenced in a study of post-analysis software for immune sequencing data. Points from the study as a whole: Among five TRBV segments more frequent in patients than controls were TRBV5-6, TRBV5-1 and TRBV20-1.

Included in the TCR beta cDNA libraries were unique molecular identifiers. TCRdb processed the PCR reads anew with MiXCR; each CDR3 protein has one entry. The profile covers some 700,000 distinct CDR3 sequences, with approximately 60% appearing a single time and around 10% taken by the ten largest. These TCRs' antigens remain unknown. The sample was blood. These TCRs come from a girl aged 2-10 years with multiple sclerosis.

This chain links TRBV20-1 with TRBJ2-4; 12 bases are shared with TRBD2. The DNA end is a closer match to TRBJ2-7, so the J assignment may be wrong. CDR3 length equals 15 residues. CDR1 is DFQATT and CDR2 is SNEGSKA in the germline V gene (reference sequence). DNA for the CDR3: TGCAGTGCAACTAGCGGGGGGTCCAGCTCCTACGAGCAGTACTTC. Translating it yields CSATSGGSSSYEQYF.

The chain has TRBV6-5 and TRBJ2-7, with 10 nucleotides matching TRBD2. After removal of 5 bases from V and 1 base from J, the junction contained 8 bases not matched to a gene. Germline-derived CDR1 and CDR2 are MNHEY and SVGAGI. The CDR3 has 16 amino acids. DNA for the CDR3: TGTGCCAGCAGTCAGGTAGCGGGAGGCACTTCCTACGAGCAGTACTTC. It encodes CASSQVAGGTSYEQYF.

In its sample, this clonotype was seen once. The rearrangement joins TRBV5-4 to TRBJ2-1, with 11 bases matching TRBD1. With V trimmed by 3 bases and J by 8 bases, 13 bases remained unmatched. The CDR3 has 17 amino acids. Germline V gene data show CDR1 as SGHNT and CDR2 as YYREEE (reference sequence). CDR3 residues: CASSYITGTGGRDEQFF. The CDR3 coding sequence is TGTGCCAGCAGCTACATCACCGGGACAGGGGGTAGGGATGAGCAGTTCTTC.

The CDR3 DNA is TGTGCCAGCAGCCCCCCCGCGCTCCAAGAGACCCAGTACTTC. Amino acids: CASSPPALQETQYF. The chain uses TRBV7-9 and TRBJ2-5; no firm D call. V lost 5 bases to trimming and J lost 1 base, with 11 bases between them. Germline-derived CDR1 and CDR2 are SEHNR and FQNEAQ (reference sequence). The CDR3 covers 14 residues. Based on the CDR3 plus reference TRBV7-9 and TRBJ2-5, the full variable domain is DTGVSQNPRHKITKRGQNVTFRCDPISEHNRLYWYRQTLGQGPEFLTYFQNEAQLEKSRLLSDRFSAERPKGSFSTLEIQRTEQGDSAMYLCASSPPALQETQYFGPGTRLLVL.

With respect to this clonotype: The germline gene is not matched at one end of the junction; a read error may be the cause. CDR3 residues: CASSSIFTGELFF. The CDR3 nucleotides read TGTGCCAGCAGCTCGATCTTCACCGGAGAGCTGTTTTTT. The J gene is TRBJ2-2, the V gene TRBV7-6, with D unresolved. CDR1 SGHVS and CDR2 FNYEAQ come from the germline V gene. The CDR3 runs 13 residues.

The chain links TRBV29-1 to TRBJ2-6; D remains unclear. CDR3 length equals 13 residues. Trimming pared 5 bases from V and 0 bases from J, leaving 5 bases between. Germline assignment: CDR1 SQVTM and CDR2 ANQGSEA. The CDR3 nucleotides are TGCAGCGTTACCTTCTCTGGGGCCAACGTCCTGACTTTC. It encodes CSVTFSGANVLTF. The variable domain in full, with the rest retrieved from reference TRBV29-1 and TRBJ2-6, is SAVISQKPSRDICQRGTSLTIQCQVDSQVTMMFWYRQQPGQSLTLIATANQGSEATYESGFVIDKFPISRPNLTFSTLTVSNMSPEDSSIYLCSVTFSGANVLTFGAGSRLTVL.

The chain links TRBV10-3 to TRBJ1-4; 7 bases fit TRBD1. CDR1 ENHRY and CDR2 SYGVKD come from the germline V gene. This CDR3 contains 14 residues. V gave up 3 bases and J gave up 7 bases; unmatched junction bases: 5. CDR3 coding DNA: TGTGCCATCAGTGATCGACAGGGTTCTGAAAAACTGTTTTTT. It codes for CAISDRQGSEKLFF.

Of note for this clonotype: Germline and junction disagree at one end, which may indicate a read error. Here the CDR3 reads CASSSVGLAGGSSYNGQFF. CDR3 bases: TGTGCCAGCAGCTCCGTGGGACTAGCGGGAGGCAGCTCCTACAATGGGCAGTTCTTC. The chain couples TRBV9 to TRBJ2-1; TRBD2 matches 15 bases. CDR1 and CDR2 (germline): SGDLS, YYNGEE. The CDR3 sequence is 19 residues long.

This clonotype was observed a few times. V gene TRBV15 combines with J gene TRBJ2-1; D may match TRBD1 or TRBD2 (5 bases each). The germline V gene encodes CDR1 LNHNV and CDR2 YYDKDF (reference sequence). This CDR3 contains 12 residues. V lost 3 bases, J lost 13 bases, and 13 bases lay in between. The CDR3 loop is CATSRGPETQFF. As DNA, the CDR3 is TGTGCCACCAGCAGGGGACCGGAGACCCAGTTCTTC.

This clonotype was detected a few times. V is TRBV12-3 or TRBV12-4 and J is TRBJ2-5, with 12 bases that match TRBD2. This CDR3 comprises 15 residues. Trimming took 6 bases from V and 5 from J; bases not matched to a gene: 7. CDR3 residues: CASSPVGLAGETQYF. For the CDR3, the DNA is TGTGCCAGCAGCCCCGTTGGACTAGCGGGGGAGACCCAGTACTTC.

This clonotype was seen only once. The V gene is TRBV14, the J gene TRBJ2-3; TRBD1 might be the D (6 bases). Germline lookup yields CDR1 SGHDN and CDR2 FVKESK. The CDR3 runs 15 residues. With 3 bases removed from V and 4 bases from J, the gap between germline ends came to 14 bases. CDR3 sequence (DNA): TGTGCCAGCAGCCACGATACAGGGCGGGCAGATACGCAGTATTTT. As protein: CASSHDTGRADTQYF.

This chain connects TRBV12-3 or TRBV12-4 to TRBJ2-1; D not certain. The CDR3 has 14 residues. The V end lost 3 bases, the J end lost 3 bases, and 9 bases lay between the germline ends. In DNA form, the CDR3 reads TGTGCCAGCAGTTTTTGGCTTAACTACAATGAGCAGTTCTTC. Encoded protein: CASSFWLNYNEQFF.

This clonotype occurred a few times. CDR3 nucleotides: TGCAGTGCTAGAGTCGGGGCTCAAGAGACCCAGTACTTC. Its protein product is CSARVGAQETQYF. The chain employs TRBV20-1 and TRBJ2-5, with D perhaps assigned TRBD1 or TRBD2 (5 bases each). The germline gives CDR1 DFQATT, CDR2 SNEGSKA (reference sequence). Deletions cut 1 base from V and 2 bases from J, with 8 bases between. The CDR3 runs to 13 residues.

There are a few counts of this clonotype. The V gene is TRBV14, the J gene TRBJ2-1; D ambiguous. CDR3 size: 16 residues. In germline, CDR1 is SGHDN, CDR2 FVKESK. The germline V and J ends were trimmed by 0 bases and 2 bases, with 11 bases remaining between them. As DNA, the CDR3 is TGTGCCAGCAGCCAAGACGGGCCCAGAACCTACAATGAGCAGTTCTTC. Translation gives CASSQDGPRTYNEQFF.

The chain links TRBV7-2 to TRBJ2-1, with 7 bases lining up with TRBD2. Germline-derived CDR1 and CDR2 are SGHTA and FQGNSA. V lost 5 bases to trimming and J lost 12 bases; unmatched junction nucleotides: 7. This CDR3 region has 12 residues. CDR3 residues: CASSRIGEGQFF. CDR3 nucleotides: TGTGCCAGCAGCCGAATAGGGGAGGGGCAGTTCTTC. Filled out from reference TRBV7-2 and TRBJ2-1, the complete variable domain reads GAGVSQSPSNKVTEKGKDVELRCDPISGHTALYWYRQSLGQGLEFLIYFQGNSAPDKSGLPSDRFSAERTGGSVSTLTIQRTQQEDSAVYLCASSRIGEGQFFGPGTRLTVL.

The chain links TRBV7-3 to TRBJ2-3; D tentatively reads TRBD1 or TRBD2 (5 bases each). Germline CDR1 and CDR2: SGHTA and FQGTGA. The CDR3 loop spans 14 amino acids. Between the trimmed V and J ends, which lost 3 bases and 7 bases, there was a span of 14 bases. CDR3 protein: CASSFSGTPNTQYF. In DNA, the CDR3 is TGTGCCAGCAGCTTTTCCGGGACCCCAAATACGCAGTATTTT.

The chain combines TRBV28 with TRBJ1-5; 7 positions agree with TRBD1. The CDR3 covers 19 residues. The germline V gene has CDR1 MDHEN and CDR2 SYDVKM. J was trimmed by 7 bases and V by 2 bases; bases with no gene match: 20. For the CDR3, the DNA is TGTGCCAGCAGTTTAAGGAGTTGGACTGGAAGAAGAGGGGGCCAGCCCCAGCATTTT. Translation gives CASSLRSWTGRRGGQPQHF.

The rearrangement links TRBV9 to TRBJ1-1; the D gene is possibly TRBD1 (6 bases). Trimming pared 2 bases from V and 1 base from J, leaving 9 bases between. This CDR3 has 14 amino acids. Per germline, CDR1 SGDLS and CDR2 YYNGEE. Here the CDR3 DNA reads TGTGCCAGCAGCGTGACAGGCGAGAACACTGAAGCTTTCTTT. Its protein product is CASSVTGENTEAFF. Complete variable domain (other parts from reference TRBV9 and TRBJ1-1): DSGVTQTPKHLITATGQRVTLRCSPRSGDLSVYWYQQSLDQGLQFLIQYYNGEERAKGNILERFSAQQFPDLHSELNLSSLELGDSALYFCASSVTGENTEAFFGQGTRLTVV.

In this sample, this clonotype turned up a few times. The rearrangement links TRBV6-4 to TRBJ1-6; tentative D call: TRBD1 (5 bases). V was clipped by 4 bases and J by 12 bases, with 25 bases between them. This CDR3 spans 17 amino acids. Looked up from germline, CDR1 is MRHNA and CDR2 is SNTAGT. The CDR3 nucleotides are TGTGCCAGCAGTGGCAACTCCATTCCGGACACTGGGTTACCCCTCCACTTT. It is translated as CASSGNSIPDTGLPLHF.

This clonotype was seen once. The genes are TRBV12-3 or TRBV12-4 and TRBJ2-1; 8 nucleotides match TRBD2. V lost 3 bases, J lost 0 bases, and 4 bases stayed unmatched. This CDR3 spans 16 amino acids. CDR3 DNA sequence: TGTGCCAGCAGTTTTCCCGGGACTAGCTCCTACAATGAGCAGTTCTTC. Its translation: CASSFPGTSSYNEQFF.